This T cell receptor (beta chain) was sequenced during a study of multiple sclerosis patients with progressive multifocal leukoencephalopathy. General study points: Findings may reflect JC virus infection or just general immunocompromise. Less diverse TRB repertoires were suggested in most PML patients.

CDR3 length equals 14 residues. CDR1 is GTSNPN and CDR2 is SVGIG in the germline V gene (reference sequence). The ends were cut back, 5 bases at V and 1 base at J, with 14 bases in the middle. The table lists this clone with a count of one. The target antigen is unknown. The sample's time point: roughly 6 months of natalizumab therapy. Synthetic inline TR CDR3 controls covering all V-J pairings were spiked into each PCR. Profiling relied on immunoSEQ multiplex PCR, and the TCRdb table lists in-frame clones only, not all of them. This sample has under 30,000 clones; just under 90% occur once, and the top ten carry about 1.6%.

This sequence was found in a human donor with multiple sclerosis. The material sequenced was PBMCs, taken from a patient treated with natalizumab. This chain joins TRBV30 and TRBJ1-1; D is possibly TRBD1 (5 bases). The CDR3 sequence: CAWAGVGGNTEAFF. The CDR3 DNA follows: TGTGCCTGGGCCGGCGTCGGGGGGAACACTGAAGCTTTCTTT.